These T cell receptor beta chains were read from a single sample in a study of control samples from healthy donors and cancer patients. Assay used: immunoSEQ multiplex PCR; TCRdb lists only in-frame clones, some missing. The sample has about 100,000 clones, about 86% seen once; the top ten hold 13% to 15%. The sample was blood. The source of these receptors is a young man in good health. Each CDR3 is given with its conserved first and last residue. D genes are given only for firm matches. Clone size appears in some rows only: once, few, many, or a class for an expanded clone.

>once|TRBV19|TRBJ2-7|.
CASSSIGGTAYEQYF
TGTGCCAGTAGTAGTATTGGCGGGACGGCCTACGAGCAGTACTTC
>.|TRBV4-2|TRBJ2-3|TRBD2
CASSPGLAHSDTQYF
TGTGCCAGCAGTCCGGGACTAGCCCATTCAGATACGCAGTATTTT
>.|TRBV4-1|TRBJ2-1|.
CASSHRTVQTYNEQFF
TGCGCCAGCAGTCACCGGACTGTACAGACCTACAATGAGCAGTTCTTC
>.|TRBV11-3|TRBJ2-7|TRBD2
CASSSRGGPYEQYF
TGTGCCAGCAGCTCCCGGGGGGGTCCCTACGAGCAGTACTTC
>.|TRBV3-1/TRBV3-2|TRBJ2-1|TRBD1
CASSHVDRDSEQFF
TGTGCCAGCAGCCACGTCGACAGGGACAGTGAGCAGTTCTTC
>.|TRBV27|TRBJ2-1|TRBD1
CASSSRPGGPYNEQFF
TGTGCCAGCAGTTCAAGACCAGGGGGCCCCTACAATGAGCAGTTCTTC
>.|TRBV30|TRBJ2-1|.
CAWSDIVATGNEQFF
TGTGCCTGGAGCGATATAGTGGCCACGGGCAATGAGCAGTTCTTC
>.|TRBV29-1|TRBJ1-2|.
CSVRERGQNYGYTF
TGCAGCGTCAGGGAGAGAGGACAAAACTATGGCTACACCTTC
>.|TRBV24-1|TRBJ2-3|TRBD2
CATSDPGLAGVGTSTDTQYF
TGTGCCACCAGTGACCCGGGACTAGCGGGAGTCGGAACTAGCACAGATACGCAGTATTTT
>once|TRBV4-1|TRBJ1-2|.
CASSQPLQGNYGYTF
TGCGCCAGCAGCCAGCCCCTACAGGGTAACTATGGCTACACCTTC
>few|TRBV19|TRBJ1-2|.
CASSKGDQPYGYTF
TGTGCCAGTAGTAAAGGAGACCAGCCCTATGGCTACACCTTC
>.|TRBV4-2|TRBJ1-1|TRBD1
CASSQAGGEDTEAFF
TGTGCCAGCAGCCAGGCAGGGGGGGAAGACACTGAAGCTTTCTTT
>.|TRBV29-1|TRBJ2-3|.
CSGTVIGGTDTQYF
TGCAGTGGCACCGTAATCGGAGGCACAGATACGCAGTATTTT
>.|TRBV11-3|TRBJ2-1|TRBD2
CASSSGGRNEQFF
TGTGCCAGCAGCTCTGGCGGGAGGAATGAGCAGTTCTTC
>.|TRBV19|TRBJ2-3|.
CASSVRAADTQYF
TGTGCCAGTAGTGTCAGGGCTGCAGATACGCAGTATTTT
>once|TRBV19|TRBJ1-2|TRBD1
CASTWGQGIAGYTF
TGTGCCAGTACGTGGGGACAGGGAATAGCTGGCTACACCTTC
>.|TRBV15|TRBJ2-1|.
CATSRELAALYNEQFF
TGTGCCACCAGCAGAGAACTTGCGGCACTCTACAATGAGCAGTTCTTC
>.|TRBV2|TRBJ2-2|TRBD2
CAGRPGTSGSVSGELFF
TGTGCCGGACGCCCCGGGACTAGCGGTTCGGTCTCCGGGGAGCTGTTTTTT
>.|TRBV5-1|TRBJ2-5|.
CASSSLAELRETQYF
TGCGCCAGCAGCTCCTTAGCGGAGCTCCGGGAGACCCAGTACTTC
>.|TRBV19|TRBJ2-2|.
CASNQASWLGELFF
TGTGCCAGTAACCAAGCTAGTTGGCTCGGGGAGCTGTTTTTT
>.|TRBV7-9|TRBJ2-7|.
CASSLWQGSSYEQYF
TGTGCCAGCAGCTTATGGCAGGGCTCTTCCTACGAGCAGTACTTC
>once|TRBV7-9|TRBJ2-1|.
CASRQQVSSYNEQFF
TGTGCCAGCAGACAACAGGTTAGCTCCTACAATGAGCAGTTCTTC
>.|TRBV10-3|TRBJ1-1|.
CAISESTENTEAFF
TGTGCCATCAGTGAGTCGACCGAGAACACTGAAGCTTTCTTT
>.|TRBV27|TRBJ1-1|.
CASTSGTTEAFF
TGTGCCAGCACTTCTGGGACCACTGAAGCTTTCTTT
>.|TRBV5-6|TRBJ2-7|TRBD2
CASSLAASGIPYEQYF
TGTGCCAGCAGCTTGGCGGCTAGCGGGATCCCCTACGAGCAGTACTTC
>.|TRBV28|TRBJ2-1|TRBD2
CASSFSGLAGGGNEQFF
TGTGCCAGCAGTTTTTCGGGACTAGCGGGAGGAGGAAATGAGCAGTTCTTC
>.|TRBV9|TRBJ2-1|.
CASSVAPAVEQFF
TGTGCCAGCAGCGTAGCCCCGGCGGTAGAGCAGTTCTTC
>.|TRBV10-1|TRBJ2-2|TRBD1
CASRQGGSGELFF
TGCGCCAGCAGGCAAGGGGGCTCCGGGGAGCTGTTTTTT
>once|TRBV7-2|TRBJ2-2|TRBD1
CASSIGTANTGELFF
TGTGCCAGCAGCATAGGGACAGCGAACACCGGGGAGCTGTTTTTT
>.|TRBV11-2|TRBJ2-5|.
CASSLGTVQETQYF
TGTGCCAGCAGCTTAGGGACAGTTCAAGAGACCCAGTACTTC
>.|TRBV11-3|TRBJ2-3|.
CASSSPGLRGQYF
TGTGCCAGTAGCTCCCCGGGACTCAGGGGGCAGTATTTT
>.|TRBV4-2|TRBJ2-3|TRBD2
CASSQEGSGRGPQYF
TGTGCCAGCAGCCAGGAAGGGAGCGGGAGGGGTCCGCAGTATTTT
>few|TRBV5-4|TRBJ2-7|TRBD2
CASSLTSGRGYEQYF
TGTGCCAGCAGCTTGACTAGCGGGAGGGGTTACGAGCAGTACTTC
>.|TRBV7-9|TRBJ2-7|TRBD2
CASSLAASGSLYEQYF
TGTGCCAGCAGCTTAGCTGCTAGCGGGAGTTTGTACGAGCAGTACTTC
>.|TRBV27|TRBJ1-6|.
CASSLGGANSPLHF
TGTGCCAGCAGTTTGGGAGGGGCTAATTCACCCCTCCACTTT
>.|TRBV27|TRBJ2-7|TRBD2
CASSFGLAGTYEQYF
TGTGCCAGCAGTTTCGGACTAGCGGGAACCTACGAGCAGTACTTC
>.|TRBV27|TRBJ1-4|.
CASRYQGSGEKLFF
TGTGCCAGCAGGTACCAGGGTTCCGGTGAAAAACTGTTTTTT
>.|TRBV27|TRBJ2-6|TRBD2
CASSLLAGVSGANVLTF
TGTGCCAGCAGTTTGCTAGCGGGAGTTTCTGGGGCCAACGTCCTGACTTTC
>.|TRBV15|TRBJ1-4|.
CATSRESQRTNEKLFF
TGTGCCACCAGCAGAGAGAGTCAGAGAACTAATGAAAAACTGTTTTTT
>.|TRBV6-2/TRBV6-3|TRBJ2-7|TRBD1
CASSSSGTGSYEQYF
TGTGCCAGCAGTAGCTCCGGGACAGGGAGCTACGAGCAGTACTTC
>.|TRBV7-2|TRBJ2-7|.
CASTADYRYEQYF
TGTGCCAGCACCGCGGACTACCGCTACGAGCAGTACTTC
>.|TRBV12-2|TRBJ2-7|.
CASRLGVTPYEQYF
TGTGCAAGTCGCCTGGGGGTGACTCCATACGAGCAGTACTTC
>.|TRBV14|TRBJ2-1|.
CASASAYYNNEQFF
TGTGCCAGCGCTAGCGCCTATTACAACAATGAGCAGTTCTTC
>.|TRBV2|TRBJ1-5|.
CASSEVITEGQPQHF
TGTGCCAGCAGTGAGGTAATTACGGAGGGTCAGCCCCAGCATTTT
>.|TRBV11-2|TRBJ1-3|.
CAGARSPISGNTIYF
TGTGCCGGCGCACGGAGTCCAATCTCTGGAAACACCATATATTTT
>.|TRBV5-8|TRBJ2-1|.
CASSLGGNSYNEQFF
TGTGCCAGCAGCTTAGGCGGGAACTCCTACAATGAGCAGTTCTTC
>few|TRBV5-8|TRBJ1-4|.
CASSLDPALATNEKLFF
TGTGCCAGCAGCTTGGACCCGGCCCTGGCAACTAATGAAAAACTGTTTTTT
>.|TRBV12-5|TRBJ2-1|TRBD2
CASGPGLAGGEQFF
TGTGCTAGTGGCCCGGGACTAGCGGGAGGGGAGCAGTTCTTC
>.|TRBV11-2|TRBJ2-1|TRBD2
CASSTTAGTRIYNEQFF
TGTGCCAGCAGCACGACAGCCGGGACTAGGATCTACAATGAGCAGTTCTTC
>.|TRBV18|TRBJ2-2|TRBD2
CASSPGSGRPGELFF
TGTGCCAGCTCACCAGGTAGCGGGAGACCCGGGGAGCTGTTTTTT
>.|TRBV5-4|TRBJ2-7|TRBD2
CASSLGGLAVDGGYEQYF
TGTGCCAGCAGCTTAGGGGGACTAGCGGTAGATGGTGGGTACGAGCAGTACTTC